Following are 15 T cell receptor beta chains from one sample sequenced in a study of blood T cell repertoires in COVID-19. Libraries were prepared by immunoSEQ multiplex PCR; TCRdb keeps only in-frame clonotypes and omits some of them. The top ten hold 0.95% to 1.5% of the sample, which has 250,000 to 300,000 clones, around 93% seen once. Input material: PBMCs or T cells enriched from blood (not recorded which). The receptors derive from a human donor in a cohort exposed to, infected with or recovered from COVID-19 (not recorded which). The donor label of this sample is uncertain.

With regard to this clone: This sample also contains other DNA sequences that code for the same CDR3. The chain carries TRBV6-5 and TRBJ1-1; no definite D call. V was clipped by 5 bases and J by 1 base, with 8 bases between them. This CDR3 is 13 amino acids long. Germline CDR1 MNHEY, CDR2 SVGAGI. CDR3 in amino acids: CASSRTGNTEAFF. CDR3 nucleotide sequence: TGTGCCAGCAGTAGAACGGGGAACACTGAAGCTTTCTTT.

This clone was seen more than once but under ten times. V is TRBV27 and J is TRBJ2-1; a possible D gene is TRBD1 (6 bases). This CDR3 comprises 17 residues. Germline CDR1 and CDR2: MNHEY and SMNVEV (reference sequence). V was cut by 4 bases and J by 1 base, with 17 bases left in between. This chain's CDR3 is CASSYEFGQGSYNEQFF. The CDR3 DNA sequence: TGTGCCAGCAGTTACGAATTCGGGCAGGGGTCCTACAATGAGCAGTTCTTC.

The CDR3, as DNA: TGCGCCAGCAGCCAGGGACAGGTCTCCACAGATACGCAGTATTTT. It is translated as CASSQGQVSTDTQYF. J is TRBJ2-3 and V is TRBV5-1, with 8 bases that match TRBD1. Per germline, CDR1 SGHRS and CDR2 YFSETQ. This CDR3 has 15 amino acids. After removal of 4 bases from V and 2 bases from J, the junction contained 6 bases not matched to a gene.

This rearrangement joins TRBV5-4 to TRBJ2-3, with 9 nucleotides matching TRBD2. Losses at the gene ends were 4 bases for V and 2 bases for J; bases not matched to a gene: 5. The CDR3 consists of 15 residues. Germline values: CDR1 SGHNT, CDR2 YYREEE (reference sequence). CDR3 in amino acids: CASSLAGRYTDTQYF. The CDR3 nucleotides read TGTGCCAGCAGCCTAGCGGGGCGATACACAGATACGCAGTATTTT.

The chain uses TRBV11-3 and TRBJ2-3, with TRBD2 matching 8 bases. CDR3 length: 13 amino acids. Germline V gene sequence: CDR1 SGHNT, CDR2 YENEEA. V lost 0 bases, J lost 14 bases, and 7 bases stayed unmatched. CDR3 in amino acids: CASSLDELADPYF. The DNA for the CDR3 is TGTGCCAGCAGCTTAGATGAACTAGCGGATCCGTATTTT.

CDR3 nucleotide sequence: TGTGCCAGCAGCTTAGAGGCCTGGACAGGGGATAACTATGGCTACACCTTC. It yields the protein CASSLEAWTGDNYGYTF. The rearrangement uses TRBV13 and TRBJ1-2, with 9 bases identical to TRBD1. J lost 1 base, V lost 1 base, and 7 bases had no gene match. CDR3 size: 17 residues. Looked up from germline, CDR1 is PRHDT and CDR2 is FYEKMQ (reference sequence).

V usage is TRBV4-1 and J usage is TRBJ1-1; the D is unclear. Trimming took off 5 bases at V and 1 base at J, with 8 bases between the two ends. The CDR3 is 13 residues long. Germline CDR1 is MGHRA and CDR2 is YSYEKL. The CDR3 DNA reads TGCGCCAGCAGCACCCCAGGGAACACTGAAGCTTTCTTT. Protein sequence: CASSTPGNTEAFF.

CDR3 protein: CASSRQGVGEQYF. Written as DNA, the CDR3 is TGCGCCAGCAGCCGGCAGGGGGTAGGGGAGCAGTACTTC. V gene TRBV4-1 combines with J gene TRBJ2-7, with 7 bases aligning to TRBD1. The CDR3 totals 13 residues. With V trimmed by 4 bases and J by 7 bases, 7 bases remained unmatched. The V gene's germline CDR1 is MGHRA and CDR2 YSYEKL.

The V call is TRBV6-2 or TRBV6-3, the J call TRBJ2-7; TRBD1 is a possible D gene (6 bases). CDR1 and CDR2 from the germline V gene are MNHEY and SVGEGT. Trimming shortened V by 0 bases and J by 2 bases, and 11 bases separated the two germline ends. This CDR3 has 15 amino acids. CDR3: CASSYSQDSPYEQYF. The DNA of the CDR3 is TGTGCCAGCAGTTACTCGCAGGACAGCCCCTACGAGCAGTACTTC.

The J gene is TRBJ2-7, the V gene TRBV19; 7 bases fit TRBD2. The germline V gene encodes CDR1 LNHDA and CDR2 SQIVND (reference sequence). The CDR3 length is 16 residues. The trim removed 5 bases at V and 1 base at J, leaving 11 bases unmatched. CDR3 in DNA: TGTGCCAGTAGTGCACTCCCCAGCGGGGAGTCCTACGAGCAGTACTTC. Amino acid sequence: CASSALPSGESYEQYF.

CDR3 sequence reads: CASMTGSTEAFF. CDR3 coding DNA: TGTGCCAGCATGACAGGTAGCACTGAAGCTTTCTTT. The chain is built from TRBV4-2 and TRBJ1-1, with D perhaps TRBD1 (6 bases). The V gene lost 7 bases and the J gene lost 4 bases, with 10 bases spanning the gap. Germline loops: CDR1 LGHNA, CDR2 YNFKEQ. The CDR3 is 12 amino acids.

The table lists this clone with a count of one. This sequence joins TRBV12-5 and TRBJ1-5; 7 bases match TRBD1. J lost 5 bases, V lost 7 bases, and 5 bases had no gene match. The CDR3 is 13 residues long. CDR1 is LGHNT, CDR2 FRNRAP, per germline. CDR3 protein: CASVRGLYQPQHF. The CDR3 DNA reads as TGTGCTAGTGTAAGGGGGCTCTATCAGCCCCAGCATTTT. The full variable domain, rest sourced from reference TRBV12-5 and TRBJ1-5, is DARVTQTPRHKVTEMGQEVTMRCQPILGHNTVFWYRQTMMQGLELLAYFRNRAPLDDSGMPKDRFSAEMPDATLATLKIQPSEPRDSAVYFCASVRGLYQPQHFGDGTRLSIL.

The chain combines TRBV11-2 with TRBJ2-7; tentatively, D is TRBD2 (7 bases). The germline V gene has CDR1 SGHAT and CDR2 FQNNGV. The V end was cut by 5 bases, the J end by 3 bases, with 20 bases between. The CDR3 has 16 residues. The CDR3 region is CASSPGTFGGDYEQYF. The CDR3 bases are TGTGCCAGCAGCCCGGGGACATTTGGGGGGGACTACGAGCAGTACTTC.

The sample holds many counts of this clone. The V call is TRBV24-1, the J call TRBJ1-5; 8 positions agree with TRBD1. The CDR3 extends over 18 amino acids. Germline values: CDR1 KGHDR, CDR2 SFDVKD. The J segment lost 2 bases and the V segment lost 3 bases, leaving 11 bases of the junction unmatched. CDR3 loop: CATSDPEHGQGCNQPQHF. The DNA for the CDR3 is TGTGCCACCAGTGATCCTGAACACGGACAGGGTTGCAATCAGCCCCAGCATTTT.

The rearrangement joins TRBV19 to TRBJ1-5; 9 bases line up with TRBD1. J was trimmed by 6 bases and V by 5 bases; bases with no gene match: 2. The V gene's germline CDR1 is LNHDA and CDR2 SQIVND (reference sequence). The CDR3 totals 13 residues. The CDR3 region has the DNA TGTGCCAGTAGTGGGGACAGGGTTCAGCCCCAGCATTTT. It codes for CASSGDRVQPQHF.